These T cell receptor beta chains were read from a single sample in a study of cytomegalovirus exposure and HLA in healthy donors. Here immunoSEQ multiplex PCR was the method, and the copy in TCRdb shows in-frame clones only, minus some. The repertoire includes about 160,000 clones, about four fifths of them detected once, and nearly 2.5% sits in the top ten. Sequencing was performed on PBMCs. Receptors originate from a male donor in good health and CMV-seronegative. The CDR3 runs from the conserved cysteine through the conserved F or W. A D gene is named only where the DNA matches it firmly. Size values are once, few and many counts, or a class for expanded clones, and some rows have none.

abundance	d_gene	v_gene	j_gene	CDR3nt	CDR3aa
once	.	TRBV6-1	TRBJ2-7	TGTGCCAGCAGTGCAGGTCGTTCCTTGGGGCAGTACTTC	CASSAGRSLGQYF
.	.	TRBV30	TRBJ1-4	TGTGCCTGGAGTGTATCGGGGACCGCGGGAGAAAAACTGTTTTTT	CAWSVSGTAGEKLFF
.	.	TRBV6-1	TRBJ1-1	TGTGCCAGCAGTGCGAGGAGCACTGAAGCTTTCTTT	CASSARSTEAFF
.	.	TRBV28	TRBJ2-4	TGTGCCAGCAGCGTCGGGGGCATTCAGTACTTC	CASSVGGIQYF
.	.	TRBV5-1	TRBJ1-3	TGCGCCAGCAGCTTGGCTGGTAGGGGCGGAAACACCATATATTTT	CASSLAGRGGNTIYF
.	TRBD1	TRBV28	TRBJ2-3	TGTGCCAGCAGTCCTCGGACAGGGGGCACAGATACGCAGTATTTT	CASSPRTGGTDTQYF
.	.	TRBV19	TRBJ1-1	TGTGCCAGTAGTCCCGGGGTGGTCACTGAAGCTTTCTTT	CASSPGVVTEAFF
.	TRBD2	TRBV5-1	TRBJ2-7	TGCGCCAGCAGCTTGGAGCCCGGGGGGGCCGCCAACGAGCAGTACTTC	CASSLEPGGAANEQYF
.	TRBD2	TRBV5-1	TRBJ2-1	TGCGCCAGCAGCTTTGGACTAGATATTGGTGAGCAGTTCTTC	CASSFGLDIGEQFF
.	.	TRBV6-5	TRBJ2-7	TGTGCCAGCAGTAAAACGACTCGACAGGGAGGCGAGCAGTACTTC	CASSKTTRQGGEQYF
once	.	TRBV27	TRBJ2-1	TGTGCCAGCAGTTTATCAAGGCGGGGTGAGCAGTTCTTC	CASSLSRRGEQFF
.	TRBD2	TRBV7-9	TRBJ2-3	TGTGCCAGCAGCTTAGCGACTAGCGGGGGTTCGGATACGCAGTATTTT	CASSLATSGGSDTQYF
.	TRBD1	TRBV14	TRBJ1-2	TGTGCCAGCAGCCAAGAGACAGGGGATTACTATGGCTACACCTTC	CASSQETGDYYGYTF
.	TRBD1	TRBV18	TRBJ2-7	TGTGCCAGCTCAGGCCCGTGGGACAGGGTGTCTCTCTCCTACGAGCAGTACTTC	CASSGPWDRVSLSYEQYF
.	TRBD1	TRBV18	TRBJ2-7	TGTGCCAGCTCACCCCCGACAGGGCGGGCCTACGAGCAGTACTTC	CASSPPTGRAYEQYF
.	TRBD2	TRBV29-1	TRBJ2-1	TGCAGCGTTGAGGAGGGGCTAGCGGGAGACTTATTTGGGGATGAGCAGTTCTTC	CSVEEGLAGDLFGDEQFF
.	.	TRBV9	TRBJ2-7	TGTGCCAGCAGCGTAGATGTGGACAGCTCCTACGAGCAGTACTTC	CASSVDVDSSYEQYF
.	TRBD2	TRBV2	TRBJ2-1	TGTGCCAGCAGAGTGGGCCTAGCGGCCAATGAGCAGTTCTTC	CASRVGLAANEQFF
.	.	TRBV6-1	TRBJ2-1	TGTGCCAGCAGTCGAGACATCCTCAATGAGCAGTTCTTC	CASSRDILNEQFF
.	.	TRBV13	TRBJ2-7	TGTGCCAGCAGCTTTGGCCCCGCTCTCTACGAGCAGTACTTC	CASSFGPALYEQYF
.	.	TRBV7-9	TRBJ1-1	TGTGCCAGCAGCTTGCAGGCTAACACTGAAGCTTTCTTT	CASSLQANTEAFF
few	.	TRBV5-6	TRBJ1-1	TGTGCCAGCAGCTCGGGGCCACAGGGTATGGACACTGAAGCTTTCTTT	CASSSGPQGMDTEAFF
.	TRBD1	TRBV15	TRBJ1-2	TGTGCCACCAGCAGACATACAGGGGGCCTCTATGGCTACACCTTC	CATSRHTGGLYGYTF
.	TRBD2	TRBV27	TRBJ2-5	TGTGCCAGCAGTTCCACCCGACTAGCGGGGCAAGAGACCCAGTACTTC	CASSSTRLAGQETQYF
.	.	TRBV19	TRBJ2-1	TGTGCCAGTCAACCTTCCGGGAGCTCCTACAATGAGCAGTTCTTC	CASQPSGSSYNEQFF
.	.	TRBV29-1	TRBJ1-1	TGCAGCGTGTTAAACACTGAAGCTTTCTTT	CSVLNTEAFF
few	TRBD1	TRBV6-6	TRBJ2-5	TGTGCCAGCAGTTACACAGGGGGATATGAGACCCAGTACTTC	CASSYTGGYETQYF
.	TRBD2	TRBV7-9	TRBJ2-1	TGTGCCAGCAGCCGGAATTTGCGGGAGTTCGATGAGCAGTTCTTC	CASSRNLREFDEQFF
.	.	TRBV6-5	TRBJ1-3	TGTGCCAGCAGTTTGAGTCAGCCGGGCTCTGGAAACACCATATATTTT	CASSLSQPGSGNTIYF
.	TRBD1	TRBV6-6	TRBJ2-1	TGTGCCAGCAGTTACTCCACAGGGGGCTGGGATGAGCAGTTCTTC	CASSYSTGGWDEQFF
.	TRBD1	TRBV6-1	TRBJ1-2	TGTGCCAGCAGTGAAAAGGTGGTGTGGGGACAGGGGGCGTTGGGCTATGGCTACACCTTC	CASSEKVVWGQGALGYGYTF